This T cell receptor beta chain was identified in a study of regulatory T cells in long-lasting Graves disease (dated by TCRdb to the early 2020s). Describing the broader study: Persistent Graves' disease meant more than 5 years of antithyroid drug treatment with TSH receptor autoantibodies that stayed positive. Peripheral blood TCR sequencing and RNA sequencing compared persistent Graves' disease patients with newly diagnosed Graves' disease patients. The study was registered as a clinical trial and conducted in China. Antithyroid drugs had been taken for approximately ten years on average by persistent Graves' disease patients in the clinical cohort. A total of some 35 samples underwent TCR sequencing: about 13 from persistent and roughly 20 from newly diagnosed Graves' disease patients. General findings and caveats noted by the study authors: Only peripheral blood was studied, because thyroid tissue, the primary lesion, was inaccessible. Compared with newly diagnosed patients, patients with persistent Graves' disease had lower TCR Shannon entropy and fewer highly expanded clones, which suggests clonal expansion. Sequencing and analysis were restricted to the TCR beta chain. TRBV28, TRBJ1-2 and TRBJ2-5 were preferentially used in persistent disease, while TRBV20-1 and TRBJ2-1 were favored in newly diagnosed disease. As a limitation, the authors acknowledged that the small sample size may reduce accuracy. More public clonotypes were shared among persistent patients (around 2,600) than among newly diagnosed patients (roughly 960).

CDR1 is given as DFQATT and CDR2 as SNEGSKA, both from the germline V gene (reference sequence). CDR3 length: 13 amino acids, cysteine to phenylalanine. Only CDR3 DNA is held: 39 bases, read in frame from base 1. The germline V end is reduced by 5 bases and the J end by 7 bases; junction bases left unmatched: 8. Library creation used multiplex PCR. TCRdb names Illumina HiSeq 4000 as the instrument used. CDR3 regions were amplified by Arm-PCR with iRepertoire HTBI primers to construct TCR beta libraries. Gel purification was performed on PCR products prior to sequencing. The study's processing was this. Across samples, about 64 TRBV and roughly 15 TRBJ segments were identified and used for gene usage analysis of CDR3 amino acid clonotypes. COPE and FqMerger were used to merge filtered high-quality paired reads into contigs. BLAST was used to align contigs to IMGT TRBV, TRBD and TRBJ reference genes, with CDR3 defined following IMGT. Highly expanded clones were defined as clonotypes with a frequency above 0.1%. Shannon entropy was used to measure repertoire diversity, and the Gini coefficient was used to measure V-J evenness. A clonotype found in more than one individual was treated as public. The public reads were reanalyzed by TCRdb: fastp trimming at Q25, MiXCR alignment, in-frame beta chains only. All rows with the same CDR3 protein become a single entry with the most common DNA and genes. TCRdb, not the original authors, processed these V and J calls. This sample gives around 400,000 distinct CDR3 sequences in total; around 20% of them show up just once. Of the sample, 13% to 15% is held by the ten largest clones.

What the time point label conveys for this sample: persistent/refractory GD, antithyroid drugs over 5 years with positive TRAb. For both TCR sequencing and RNA sequencing, RNA was extracted from PBMCs using TRIzol. The diagnosis of Graves' disease followed American Thyroid Association guidelines. Recruitment of patients was carried out at an endocrinology department in Xi'an, China. Each patient gave 7.5 to 10 milliliters of peripheral blood, collected in an EDTA anticoagulant tube. Ficoll Paque Plus density gradient separation was used to isolate PBMCs, and no further T cell sorting was performed. An Agilent 2100 Bioanalyzer and agarose gel were used to check RNA quality, and a NanoDrop 2000 was used to measure RNA concentration. This clonotype was detected ten times or more. Its antigen is unknown. Base quality data are lacking; no much larger clone is found one base away.

The origin of this receptor is a female donor with Graves disease. The input for sequencing was peripheral blood mononuclear cells (PBMCs), taken when the disease was refractory, from a patient treated with antithyroid drugs. The sequence joins TRBV20-1 to TRBJ2-7; 10 junctional bases match TRBD2. The DNA reads TGCAGTGCTCTCTTGGGGACTAGCGTTGAGCAGTACTTC. The translation is CSALLGTSVEQYF.